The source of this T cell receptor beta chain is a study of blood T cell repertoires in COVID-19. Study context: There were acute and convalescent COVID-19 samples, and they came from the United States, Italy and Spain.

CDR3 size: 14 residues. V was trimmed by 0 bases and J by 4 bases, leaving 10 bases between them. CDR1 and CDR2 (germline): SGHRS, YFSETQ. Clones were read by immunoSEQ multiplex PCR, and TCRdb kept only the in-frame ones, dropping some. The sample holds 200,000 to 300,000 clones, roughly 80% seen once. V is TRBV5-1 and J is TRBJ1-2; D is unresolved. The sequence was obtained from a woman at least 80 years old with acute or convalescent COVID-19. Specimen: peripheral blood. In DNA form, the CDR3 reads TGCGCCAGCAGCTTGGCGCGGGAAGGCTATGGCTACACCTTC. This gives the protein CASSLAREGYGYTF.